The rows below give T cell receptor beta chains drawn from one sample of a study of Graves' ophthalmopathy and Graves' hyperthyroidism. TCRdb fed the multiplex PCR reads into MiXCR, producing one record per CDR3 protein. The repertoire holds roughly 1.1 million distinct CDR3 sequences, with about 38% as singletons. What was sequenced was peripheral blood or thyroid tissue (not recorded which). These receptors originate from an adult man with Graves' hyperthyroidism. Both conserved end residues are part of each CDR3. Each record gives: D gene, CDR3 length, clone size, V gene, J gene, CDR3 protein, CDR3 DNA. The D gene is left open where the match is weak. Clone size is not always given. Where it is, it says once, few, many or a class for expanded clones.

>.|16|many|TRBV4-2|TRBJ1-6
CASSQERDSTNSPLHF
TGTGCCAGCAGCCAAGAGAGAGACAGCACTAATTCACCCCTCCACTTT
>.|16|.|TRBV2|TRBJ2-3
CASSGLHLIPTDTQYF
TGTGCCAGCAGTGGCCTCCACCTGATCCCCACAGATACGCAGTATTTT
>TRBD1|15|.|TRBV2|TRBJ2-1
CASSDGTGGYNEQFF
TGTGCCAGCAGTGACGGGACAGGGGGCTACAATGAGCAGTTCTTC
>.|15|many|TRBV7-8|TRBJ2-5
CASSLAQSFGETQYF
TGTGCCAGCAGCTTAGCGCAGAGTTTTGGAGAGACCCAGTACTTC
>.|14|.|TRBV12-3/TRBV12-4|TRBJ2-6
CASSWGRGANVLTF
TGTGCCAGCAGTTGGGGGCGGGGGGCCAACGTCCTGACTTTC
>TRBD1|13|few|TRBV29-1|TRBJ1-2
CSVGAGGLGGYTF
TGCAGCGTTGGGGCAGGGGGCTTGGGAGGCTACACCTTC
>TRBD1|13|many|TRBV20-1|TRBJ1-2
CSAMTRTGYGYTF
TGCAGTGCTATGACCAGGACAGGGTATGGCTACACCTTC
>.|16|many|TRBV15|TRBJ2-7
CATSRAGRTTSYEQYF
TGTGCCACCAGCAGAGCAGGGAGAACCACCTCCTACGAGCAGTACTTC
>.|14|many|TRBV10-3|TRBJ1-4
CAIRGRGAFVGLFF
TGTGCCATCAGGGGAAGGGGAGCATTTGTCGGACTGTTTTTT
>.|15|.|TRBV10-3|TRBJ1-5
CATRSAPGSNQPQHF
TGTGCCACGCGTTCGGCGCCCGGGAGCAATCAGCCCCAGCATTTT
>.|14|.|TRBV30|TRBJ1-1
CAWRREVMNTEAFF
TGTGCCTGGAGGCGGGAGGTTATGAACACTGAAGCTTTCTTT
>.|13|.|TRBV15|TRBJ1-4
CATSRDLDRILFF
TGTGCCACCAGCAGAGATCTGGACCGGATACTGTTTTTT
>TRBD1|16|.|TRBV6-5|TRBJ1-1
CASTPQRQGASTEAFF
TGTGCCAGCACCCCGCAGAGGCAGGGGGCGAGCACTGAAGCTTTCTTT
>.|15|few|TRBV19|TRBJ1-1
CASSLLLARNTEAFF
TGTGCCAGTAGCCTCCTTTTGGCGAGGAACACTGAAGCTTTCTTT
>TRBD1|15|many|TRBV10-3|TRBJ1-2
CAISGLGQGAPGYTF
TGTGCCATCAGTGGTCTCGGACAGGGGGCGCCTGGCTACACCTTC
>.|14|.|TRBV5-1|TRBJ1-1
CASSLEVGGEQAFF
TGCGCCAGCAGCTTGGAGGTGGGTGGAGAACAAGCTTTCTTT
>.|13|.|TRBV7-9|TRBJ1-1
CASSGNRVTEAFF
TGTGCCAGCAGCGGCAACAGGGTCACTGAAGCTTTCTTT
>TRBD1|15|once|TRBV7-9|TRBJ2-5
CASSPGQVTRETQYF
TGTGCCAGCAGTCCGGGACAGGTGACTCGAGAGACCCAGTACTTC
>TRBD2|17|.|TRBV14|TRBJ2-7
CASSLAGGASGRYEQYF
TGTGCCAGCTCCTTAGCTGGAGGGGCTAGCGGGAGATACGAGCAGTACTTC
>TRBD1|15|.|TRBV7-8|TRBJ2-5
CASSARDRGWETQYF
TGTGCCAGCAGCGCCCGGGACAGGGGGTGGGAGACCCAGTACTTC
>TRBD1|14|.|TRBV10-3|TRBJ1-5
CAISLQGSNQPQHF
TGTGCCATCAGCCTACAGGGGAGCAATCAGCCCCAGCATTTT
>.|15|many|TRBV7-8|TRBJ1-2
CASSLGWGAGYGYTF
TGTGCCAGCAGCTTAGGATGGGGCGCCGGCTATGGCTACACCTTC
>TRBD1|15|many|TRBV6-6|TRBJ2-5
CASSYLGQGVETQYF
TGTGCCAGCAGTTACTTGGGACAGGGTGTGGAGACCCAGTACTTC
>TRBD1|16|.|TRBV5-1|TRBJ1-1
CASSGRTGNLNTEAFF
TGCGCCAGCAGCGGGAGGACAGGGAATTTGAACACTGAAGCTTTCTTT
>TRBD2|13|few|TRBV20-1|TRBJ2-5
CSASIAGTETQYF
TGCAGTGCTAGTATAGCGGGAACGGAGACCCAGTACTTC
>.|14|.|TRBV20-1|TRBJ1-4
CSARSAGLNEKLFF
TGCAGTGCTAGAAGCGCAGGGTTAAATGAAAAACTGTTTTTT
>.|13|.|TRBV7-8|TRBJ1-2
CASIEGANYGYTF
TGTGCCAGCATCGAGGGCGCGAACTATGGCTACACCTTC
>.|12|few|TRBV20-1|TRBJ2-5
CSATGSQETQYF
TGCAGTGCTACAGGGTCCCAAGAGACCCAGTACTTC
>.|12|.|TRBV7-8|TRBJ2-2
CASWGPGGELFF
TGTGCCAGCTGGGGCCCTGGCGGGGAGCTGTTTTTT
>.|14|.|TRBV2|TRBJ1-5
CASSDGGVNQPQHF
TGTGCCAGCAGTGACGGGGGGGTCAATCAGCCCCAGCATTTT
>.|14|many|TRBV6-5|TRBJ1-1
CASSYSAENTEAFF
TGTGCCAGCAGTTATAGCGCAGAGAACACTGAAGCTTTCTTT
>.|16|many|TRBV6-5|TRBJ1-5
CASSPLGRTSNQPQHF
TGTGCCAGCAGTCCATTAGGACGGACTAGCAATCAGCCCCAGCATTTT
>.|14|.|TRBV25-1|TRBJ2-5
CASSEARPVETQYF
TGTGCCAGCAGTGAGGCCAGACCCGTGGAGACCCAGTACTTC
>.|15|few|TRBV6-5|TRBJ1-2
CASSYSKNGVSGYTF
TGTGCCAGCAGTTACTCGAAGAACGGTGTGAGTGGCTACACCTTC
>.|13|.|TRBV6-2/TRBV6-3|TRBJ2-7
CATLPGPSYEQYF
TGTGCCACCCTACCGGGACCGTCCTACGAGCAGTACTTC
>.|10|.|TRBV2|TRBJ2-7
CASRGGEQYF
TGTGCCAGCCGAGGGGGCGAGCAGTACTTC
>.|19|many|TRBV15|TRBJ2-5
CATSRDPLTGLLPQETQYF
TGTGCCACCAGCAGAGATCCCCTTACCGGCCTCCTGCCCCAAGAGACCCAGTACTTC
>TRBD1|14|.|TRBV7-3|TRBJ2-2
CASSPTGDTGELFF
TGTGCCAGCAGTCCGACAGGGGATACCGGGGAGCTGTTTTTT